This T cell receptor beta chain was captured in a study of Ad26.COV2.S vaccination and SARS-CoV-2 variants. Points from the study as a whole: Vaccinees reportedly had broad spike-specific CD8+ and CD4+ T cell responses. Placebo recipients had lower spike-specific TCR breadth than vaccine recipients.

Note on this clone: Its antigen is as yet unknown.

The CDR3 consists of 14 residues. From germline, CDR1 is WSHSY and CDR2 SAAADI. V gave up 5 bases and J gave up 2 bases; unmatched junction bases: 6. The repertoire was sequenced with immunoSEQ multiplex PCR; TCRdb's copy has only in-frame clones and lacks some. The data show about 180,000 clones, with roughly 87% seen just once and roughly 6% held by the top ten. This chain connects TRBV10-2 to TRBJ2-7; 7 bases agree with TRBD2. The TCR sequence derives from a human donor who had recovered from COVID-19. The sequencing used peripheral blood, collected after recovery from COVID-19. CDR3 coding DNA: TGCGCCAGCAGTTTAGGACTAGAACCCTACGAGCAGTACTTC. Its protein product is CASSLGLEPYEQYF.